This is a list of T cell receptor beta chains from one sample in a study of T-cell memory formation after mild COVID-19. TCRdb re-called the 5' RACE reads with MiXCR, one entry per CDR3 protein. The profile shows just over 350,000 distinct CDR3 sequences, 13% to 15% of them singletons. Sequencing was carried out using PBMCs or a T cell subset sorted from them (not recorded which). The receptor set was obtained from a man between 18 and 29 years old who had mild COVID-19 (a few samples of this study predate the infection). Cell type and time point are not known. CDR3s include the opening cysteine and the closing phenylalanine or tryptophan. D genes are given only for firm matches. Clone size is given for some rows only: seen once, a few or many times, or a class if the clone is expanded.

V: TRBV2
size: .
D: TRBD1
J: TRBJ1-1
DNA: TGTGCCAGCAGACCTGGGACAGGGATGGGTGAAGCTTTCTTT
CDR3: CASRPGTGMGEAFF

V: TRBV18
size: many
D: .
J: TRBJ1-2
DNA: TGTGCCAGCTCCGCCCCAGAGCAGGACGCCTACACCTTC
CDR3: CASSAPEQDAYTF

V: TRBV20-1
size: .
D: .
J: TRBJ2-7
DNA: TGCAGTGCCCCGCGGCCTGGAGACTACGAGCAGTACTTC
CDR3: CSAPRPGDYEQYF

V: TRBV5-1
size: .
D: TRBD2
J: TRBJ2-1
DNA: TGCGCCAGCAGCTTGGCCGGGGGGGCGCAGAATGAGCAGTTCTTC
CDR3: CASSLAGGAQNEQFF

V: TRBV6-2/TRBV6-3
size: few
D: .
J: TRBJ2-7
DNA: TGTGCCAGCAGTTGGGTAATAGATTACGAGCAGTACTTC
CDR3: CASSWVIDYEQYF

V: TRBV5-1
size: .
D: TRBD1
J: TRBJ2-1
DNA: TGCGCCAGCAGCTTAATACCGGGACAGGGGTTCAATGAGCAGTTCTTC
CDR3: CASSLIPGQGFNEQFF

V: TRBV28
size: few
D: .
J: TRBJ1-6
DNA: TGTGCCAGCAGATCAGGGTATAATTCACCCCTCCACTTT
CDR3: CASRSGYNSPLHF

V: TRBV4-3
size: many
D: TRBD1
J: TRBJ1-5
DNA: TGCGCCAGCAGCCCAACAGGGGACAGTTATCAGCCCCAGCATTTT
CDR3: CASSPTGDSYQPQHF

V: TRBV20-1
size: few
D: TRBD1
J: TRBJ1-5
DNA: TGCAGTGCCGACGGACAGGTCGGAAATCAGCCCCAGCATTTT
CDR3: CSADGQVGNQPQHF

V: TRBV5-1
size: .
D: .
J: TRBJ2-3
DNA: TGCGCCAGCAGAAACGGGGGATCCACAGATACGCAGTATTTT
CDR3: CASRNGGSTDTQYF

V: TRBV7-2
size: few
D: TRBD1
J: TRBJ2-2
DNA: TGTGCCAGCAGCGCACAGGGGACGCCTGCCGGGGAGCTGTTTTTT
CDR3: CASSAQGTPAGELFF

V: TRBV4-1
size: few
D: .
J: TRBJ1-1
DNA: TGCGCCAGCAGCCAAGGGGGGGGAGGGGACACTGAAGCTTTCTTT
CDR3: CASSQGGGGDTEAFF

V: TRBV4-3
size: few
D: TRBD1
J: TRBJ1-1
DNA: TGCGCCAGCAGCCAAGATTTAGGACAGGGGAGGCGGAACACTGAAGCTTTCTTT
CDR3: CASSQDLGQGRRNTEAFF

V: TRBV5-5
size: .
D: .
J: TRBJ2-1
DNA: TGTGCCAGCAGAGAATCCGGGGGGACACTCAATGAGCAGTTCTTC
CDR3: CASRESGGTLNEQFF

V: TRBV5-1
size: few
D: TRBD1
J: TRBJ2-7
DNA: TGCGCCAGCTCCCGCGCGTGGGGACAGGCCTCCTACGAGCAGTACTTC
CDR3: CASSRAWGQASYEQYF

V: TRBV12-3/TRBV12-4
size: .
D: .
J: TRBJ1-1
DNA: TGTGCCAGCAGCGCGGACAGTCTTCGAGCTTTCTTT
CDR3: CASSADSLRAFF

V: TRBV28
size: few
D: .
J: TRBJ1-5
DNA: TGTGCCAGCAGGGAGGTCGGCAATCAGCCCCAGCATTTT
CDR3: CASREVGNQPQHF

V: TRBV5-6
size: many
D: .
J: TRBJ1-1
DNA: TGTGCCAGCAGCTTGGAGAGTTCCACTGAAGCTTTCTTT
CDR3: CASSLESSTEAFF

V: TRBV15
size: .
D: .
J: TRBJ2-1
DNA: TGTGCCACCAGCAGAGATCTTCAGGAGCGGGAGCAGTTCTTC
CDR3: CATSRDLQEREQFF

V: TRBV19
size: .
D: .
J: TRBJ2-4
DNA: TGTGCCAGTAGTATCACAGGGGGGGTAGCCAAAAACATTCAGTACTTC
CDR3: CASSITGGVAKNIQYF

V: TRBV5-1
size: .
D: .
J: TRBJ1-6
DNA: TGCGCCAGCAGCTATTCTACAGGGACCGGTAATTCACCCCTCCACTTT
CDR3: CASSYSTGTGNSPLHF

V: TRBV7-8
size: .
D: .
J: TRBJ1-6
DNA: TGTGCCAGCAGCCTCGAAGCTCGTGGTTCACCCCTCCACTTT
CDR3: CASSLEARGSPLHF

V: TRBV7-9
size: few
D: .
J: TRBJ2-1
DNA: TGTGCCAGCAGCTCTAAATTAGGGGGATCCTACAATGAGCAGTTCTTC
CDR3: CASSSKLGGSYNEQFF

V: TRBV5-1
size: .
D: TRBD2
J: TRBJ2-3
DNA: TGCGCCAGCAGCGCCGGACTAGCGGGGAACACAGATACGCAGTATTTT
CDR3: CASSAGLAGNTDTQYF

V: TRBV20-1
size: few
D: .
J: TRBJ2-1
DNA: TGCAGTGCTAGGCGGGTGAATGAGCAGTTCTTC
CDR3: CSARRVNEQFF

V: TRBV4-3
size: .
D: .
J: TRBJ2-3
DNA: TGCGCCAGCAGCCAAGACGACACGTCCGCGGATACGCAGTATTTT
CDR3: CASSQDDTSADTQYF

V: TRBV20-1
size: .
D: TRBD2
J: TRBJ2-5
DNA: TGCAGTGCTAGTTCGGGGGGTGAAGAGACCCAGTACTTC
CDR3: CSASSGGEETQYF

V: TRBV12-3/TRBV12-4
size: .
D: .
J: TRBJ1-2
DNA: TGTGCCAGCAGTTTGTATACGGGGTATGGTACCGACGGCTACACCTTC
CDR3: CASSLYTGYGTDGYTF

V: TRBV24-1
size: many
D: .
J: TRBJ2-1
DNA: TGTGCCACCAGTGATTTTAGACATCCCTACAATGAGCAGTTCTTC
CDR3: CATSDFRHPYNEQFF

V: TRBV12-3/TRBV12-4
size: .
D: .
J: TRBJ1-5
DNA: TGTGCCAGCAGTTTAACAGGGTGGCGTCAGCCCCAGCATTTT
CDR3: CASSLTGWRQPQHF

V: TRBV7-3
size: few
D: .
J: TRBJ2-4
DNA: TGTGCCAGCAGCTTAGACCCTGCAGAGGGAAACATTCAGTACTTC
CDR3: CASSLDPAEGNIQYF

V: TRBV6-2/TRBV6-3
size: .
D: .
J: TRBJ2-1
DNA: TGTGCCAGCAGCCGAACTATGAGCTCCTACAATGAGCAGTTCTTC
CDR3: CASSRTMSSYNEQFF

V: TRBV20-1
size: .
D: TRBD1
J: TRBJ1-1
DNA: TGCAGTGTTCCGGACAGGGGGCGTCAGGGCCCTGAAGCTTTCTTT
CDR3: CSVPDRGRQGPEAFF